These 6 T cell receptor beta chains share one sample of origin, sequenced in a study of early T cells in non-severe SARS-CoV-2 infection. TCRdb passed the 5' RACE reads through MiXCR, listing each CDR3 protein once. Of about 80,000 distinct CDR3 sequences listed, roughly an eighth are singletons. Sequencing used whole blood, obtained at baseline. These receptors all stem from an adult who was a healthcare worker with PCR-confirmed SARS-CoV-2 infection or an uninfected control (not recorded which). The donor label of this sample is uncertain.

This rearrangement joins TRBV4-3 to TRBJ1-1, with TRBD1 identical over 9 bases. The junction had 6 bases not matched to a gene; V was cut back by 4 bases and J by 0 bases. This CDR3 region has 16 residues. Germline-derived CDR1 and CDR2 are LGHNA and YSLEER. DNA of the CDR3: TGCGCCAGCAGCCCCGGGACAGGGACAATGAACACTGAAGCTTTCTTT. This gives the protein CASSPGTGTMNTEAFF.

The rearrangement uses TRBV20-1 and TRBJ1-3; possibly TRBD1 for D (5 bases). Germline V CDR1 and CDR2: DFQATT, SNEGSKA (reference sequence). Trimming removed 3 bases at V and 0 bases at J, with 15 bases between. This CDR3 has 16 amino acids. The CDR3 here is CSASSGLPNSGNTIYF. In DNA, the CDR3 is TGCAGTGCTAGTTCGGGACTTCCCAACTCTGGAAACACCATATATTTT.

The genes are TRBV12-3 or TRBV12-4 and TRBJ2-7, with 14 bases identical to TRBD2. The CDR3 is 16 amino acids. With V trimmed by 5 bases and J by 6 bases, 9 bases remained unmatched. CDR3 coding DNA: TGTGCCAGCAGTACCCCGGGACTAGCGGGAGTCGGCGAGCAGTACTTC. Translated, it gives CASSTPGLAGVGEQYF.

In its sample, this clonotype was seen many times. V gene TRBV2 combines with J gene TRBJ2-1; perhaps D is TRBD1 or TRBD2 (5 bases each). Germline-derived CDR1 and CDR2 are SNHLY and FYNNEI. V was trimmed by 4 bases and J by 4 bases, leaving 20 bases between them. This CDR3 is built from 17 residues. The CDR3 nucleotides read TGTGCCAGCAGTGGGGAACAGGTGCGTTCGGGGTACAATGAGCAGTTCTTC. It yields the protein CASSGEQVRSGYNEQFF.

This clonotype was detected only a few times. The chain couples TRBV7-2 to TRBJ1-2; 7 bases line up with TRBD1. The CDR3 is 13 amino acids. Trimming removed 5 bases from V and 4 bases from J; junction bases left unmatched: 4. Germline V gene sequence: CDR1 SGHTA, CDR2 FQGNSA. As DNA, the CDR3 is TGTGCCAGCAGCCAGGACAGGTCCTATGGCTACACCTTC. Translating gives CASSQDRSYGYTF.

V gene TRBV7-3 combines with J gene TRBJ2-5; 11 nucleotides align to TRBD1. Germline V gives CDR1 SGHTA, CDR2 FQGTGA. J gave up 0 bases and V 3 bases, and 6 bases lay outside the gene matches. There are 17 residues in the CDR3. CDR3 sequence: CASSLGQGDWYQETQYF. CDR3 nucleotides: TGTGCCAGCAGCTTGGGACAGGGGGATTGGTACCAAGAGACCCAGTACTTC.